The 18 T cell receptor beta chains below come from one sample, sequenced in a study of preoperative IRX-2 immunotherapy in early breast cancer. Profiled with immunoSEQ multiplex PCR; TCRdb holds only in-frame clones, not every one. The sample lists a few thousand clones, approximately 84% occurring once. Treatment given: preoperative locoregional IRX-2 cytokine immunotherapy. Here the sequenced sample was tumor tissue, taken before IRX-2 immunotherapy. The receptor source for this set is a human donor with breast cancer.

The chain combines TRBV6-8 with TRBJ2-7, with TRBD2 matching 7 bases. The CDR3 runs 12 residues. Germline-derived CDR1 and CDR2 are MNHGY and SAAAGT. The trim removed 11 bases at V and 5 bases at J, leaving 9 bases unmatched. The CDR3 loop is CALGRSGHEQYF. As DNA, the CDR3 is TGTGCCCTCGGGAGGTCAGGGCACGAGCAGTACTTC.

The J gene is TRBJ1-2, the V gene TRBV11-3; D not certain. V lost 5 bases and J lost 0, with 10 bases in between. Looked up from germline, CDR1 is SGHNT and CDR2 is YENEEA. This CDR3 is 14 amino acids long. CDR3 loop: CASSDGRSNYGYTF. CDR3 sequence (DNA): TGTGCCAGCAGCGACGGGAGATCTAACTATGGCTACACCTTC.

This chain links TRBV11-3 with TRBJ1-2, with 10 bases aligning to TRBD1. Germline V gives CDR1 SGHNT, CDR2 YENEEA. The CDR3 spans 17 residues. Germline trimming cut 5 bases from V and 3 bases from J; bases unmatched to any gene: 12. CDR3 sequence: CASSRDRGFSLDYGYTF. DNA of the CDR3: TGTGCCAGCAGCCGGGACAGGGGTTTTTCCCTGGACTATGGCTACACCTTC.

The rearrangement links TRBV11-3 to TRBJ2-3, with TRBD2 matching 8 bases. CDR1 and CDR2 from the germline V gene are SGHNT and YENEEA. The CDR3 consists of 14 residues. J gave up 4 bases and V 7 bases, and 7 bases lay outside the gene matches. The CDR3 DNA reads TGTGCCAGCACGCCAGCGGGAGTGCCAGATACGCAGTATTTT. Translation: CASTPAGVPDTQYF.

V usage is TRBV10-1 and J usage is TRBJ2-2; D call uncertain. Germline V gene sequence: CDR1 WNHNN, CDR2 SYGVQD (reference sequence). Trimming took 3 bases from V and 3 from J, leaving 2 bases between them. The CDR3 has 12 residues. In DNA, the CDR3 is TGCGCCAGCAGTGATTACACCGGGGAGCTGTTTTTT. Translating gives CASSDYTGELFF.

CDR3 amino acids: CASSFAGAPDYNEQFF. Here the CDR3 DNA reads TGTGCCAGCAGTTTCGCGGGAGCTCCCGACTACAATGAGCAGTTCTTC. V gene TRBV28 combines with J gene TRBJ2-1, with 7 nucleotides matching TRBD2. Trimming removed 3 bases from V and 3 bases from J; junction bases left unmatched: 8. The CDR3 length is 16 residues. From germline, CDR1 is MDHEN and CDR2 SYDVKM.

Written as DNA, the CDR3 is TGCGCCAGCAGTATAGGCGGGGGAGTCCAAGAGCAGTACTTC. It specifies CASSIGGGVQEQYF. The chain couples TRBV5-1 to TRBJ2-7; 7 bases match TRBD2. The CDR3 extends over 14 amino acids. Trimming at V came to 5 bases and at J to 7 bases, leaving 12 bases not matched to a gene. The germline V gene encodes CDR1 SGHRS and CDR2 YFSETQ.

The CDR3 DNA sequence: TGTGCCTGGAGTTTGATTGCAGGGTCCTACGAGCAGTACTTC. Translated, it gives CAWSLIAGSYEQYF. The chain carries TRBV30 and TRBJ2-7, with D perhaps TRBD1 (5 bases). Trimming removed 2 bases at V and 1 base at J, with 12 bases between. The CDR3 has 14 residues. The germline V gene encodes CDR1 GTSNPN and CDR2 SVGIG (reference sequence).

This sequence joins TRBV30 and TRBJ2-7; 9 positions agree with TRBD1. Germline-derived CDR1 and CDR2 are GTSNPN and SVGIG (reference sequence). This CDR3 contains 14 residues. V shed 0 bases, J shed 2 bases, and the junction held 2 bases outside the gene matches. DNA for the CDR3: TGTGCCTGGAGTGTCGGGACAGGGACCTACGAGCAGTACTTC. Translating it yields CAWSVGTGTYEQYF.

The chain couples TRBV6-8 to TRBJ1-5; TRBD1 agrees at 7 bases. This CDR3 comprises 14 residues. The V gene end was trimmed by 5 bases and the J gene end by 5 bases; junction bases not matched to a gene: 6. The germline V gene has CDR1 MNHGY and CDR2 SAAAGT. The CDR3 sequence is CASSDTGADQPQHF. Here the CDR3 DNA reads TGTGCCAGCAGTGACACAGGGGCGGATCAGCCCCAGCATTTT.

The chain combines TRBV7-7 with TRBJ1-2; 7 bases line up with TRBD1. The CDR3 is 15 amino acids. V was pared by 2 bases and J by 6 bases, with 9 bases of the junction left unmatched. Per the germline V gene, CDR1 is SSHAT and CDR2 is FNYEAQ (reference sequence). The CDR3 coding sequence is TGTGCCAGCAGCTTATATAGAGACAGGGTTAATGGCTACACCTTC. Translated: CASSLYRDRVNGYTF.

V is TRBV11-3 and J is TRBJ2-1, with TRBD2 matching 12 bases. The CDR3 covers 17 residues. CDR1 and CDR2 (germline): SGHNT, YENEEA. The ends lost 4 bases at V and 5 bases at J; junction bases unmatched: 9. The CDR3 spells CASSSQRTSGANNEQFF. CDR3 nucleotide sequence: TGTGCCAGCAGCTCTCAACGGACTAGCGGGGCGAACAATGAGCAGTTCTTC.

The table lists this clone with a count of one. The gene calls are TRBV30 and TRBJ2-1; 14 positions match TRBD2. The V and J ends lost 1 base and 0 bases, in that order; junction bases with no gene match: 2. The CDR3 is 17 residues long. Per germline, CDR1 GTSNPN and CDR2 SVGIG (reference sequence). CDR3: CAWSGGTSGGSYNEQFF. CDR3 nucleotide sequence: TGTGCCTGGAGTGGAGGGACTAGCGGGGGCTCCTACAATGAGCAGTTCTTC.

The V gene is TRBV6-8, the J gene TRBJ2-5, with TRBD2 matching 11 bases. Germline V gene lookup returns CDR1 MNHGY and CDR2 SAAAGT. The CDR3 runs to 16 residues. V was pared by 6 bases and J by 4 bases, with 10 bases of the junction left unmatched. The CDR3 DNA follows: TGTGCCAGCAGCCCAAGACTAGCGGGGAGCCTAGAGACCCAGTACTTC. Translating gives CASSPRLAGSLETQYF.

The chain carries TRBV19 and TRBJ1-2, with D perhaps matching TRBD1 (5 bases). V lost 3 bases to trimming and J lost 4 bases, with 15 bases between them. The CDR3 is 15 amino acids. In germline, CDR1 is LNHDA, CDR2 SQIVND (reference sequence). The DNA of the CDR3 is TGTGCCAGTAGTATTATCCAGGGCCTGGGCTATGGCTACACCTTC. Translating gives CASSIIQGLGYGYTF.

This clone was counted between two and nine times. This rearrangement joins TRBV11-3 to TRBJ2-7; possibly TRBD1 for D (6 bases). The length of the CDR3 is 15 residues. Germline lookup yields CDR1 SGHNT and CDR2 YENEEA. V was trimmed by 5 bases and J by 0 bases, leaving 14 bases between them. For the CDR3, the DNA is TGTGCCAGCAGCCCTCACCAGGGGCCCTCCTACGAGCAGTACTTC. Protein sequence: CASSPHQGPSYEQYF.

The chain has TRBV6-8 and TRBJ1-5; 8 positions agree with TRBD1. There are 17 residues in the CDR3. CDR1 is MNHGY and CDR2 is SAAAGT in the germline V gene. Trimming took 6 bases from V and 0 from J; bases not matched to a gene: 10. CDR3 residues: CASRPGQAPYSNQPQHF. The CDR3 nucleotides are TGTGCCAGCAGACCGGGACAGGCGCCTTATAGCAATCAGCCCCAGCATTTT.

This CDR3 is CATSSLSGGYNEQFF. The CDR3 DNA sequence: TGTGCCACCAGCAGTCTTAGCGGGGGCTACAATGAGCAGTTCTTC. The chain employs TRBV15 and TRBJ2-1; 9 bases line up with TRBD2. The CDR3 spans 15 residues. Germline CDR1 and CDR2: LNHNV and YYDKDF (reference sequence). The junction had 3 bases not matched to a gene; V was cut back by 3 bases and J by 3 bases.